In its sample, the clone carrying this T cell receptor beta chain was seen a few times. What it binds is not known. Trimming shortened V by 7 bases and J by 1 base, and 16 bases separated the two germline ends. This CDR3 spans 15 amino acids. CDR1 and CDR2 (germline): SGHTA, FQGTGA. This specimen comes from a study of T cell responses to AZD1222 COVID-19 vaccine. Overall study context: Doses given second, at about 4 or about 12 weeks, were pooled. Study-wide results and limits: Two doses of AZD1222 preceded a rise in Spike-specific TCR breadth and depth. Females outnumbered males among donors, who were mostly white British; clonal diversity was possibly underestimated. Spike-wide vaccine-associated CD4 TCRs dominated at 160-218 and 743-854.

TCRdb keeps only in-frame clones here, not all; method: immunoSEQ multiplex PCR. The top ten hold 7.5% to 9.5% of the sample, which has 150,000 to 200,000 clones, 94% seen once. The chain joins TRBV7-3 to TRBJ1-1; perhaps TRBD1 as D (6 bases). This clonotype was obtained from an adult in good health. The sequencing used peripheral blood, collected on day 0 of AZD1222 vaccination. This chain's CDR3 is CASTPMGARNTEAFF. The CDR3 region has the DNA TGTGCCAGCACCCCAATGGGGGCCCGGAACACTGAAGCTTTCTTT.